Reported below is one T cell receptor beta chain. Produced via immunoSEQ multiplex PCR; TCRdb's table is partial and in-frame only. The repertoire consists of 270,000 or so clones, with roughly nine tenths occurring once and the leading ten covering 0.85% to 1%. This record comes from a study of blood T cell repertoires in COVID-19. Study information: Researchers got acute and convalescent COVID-19 samples from the United States, Italy and Spain. Sample material is recorded as cDNA or gDNA derived from T cells, B-cell-depleted T cells, or PBMCs.

Trimming at V came to 3 bases and at J to 5 bases, leaving 7 bases not matched to a gene. Germline assignment: CDR1 KGHSH and CDR2 LQKENI. CDR3 length equals 17 residues. The chain links TRBV18 to TRBJ2-3; 14 bases are a match to TRBD2. The sequenced sample consisted of peripheral blood. The clonotype was recovered from a woman between 35 and 50 years old who had recovered from COVID-19. The CDR3 loop is CASSPAGLAGDLDTQYF. CDR3 DNA: TGTGCCAGCTCACCTGCGGGACTAGCGGGAGATCTAGATACGCAGTATTTT.